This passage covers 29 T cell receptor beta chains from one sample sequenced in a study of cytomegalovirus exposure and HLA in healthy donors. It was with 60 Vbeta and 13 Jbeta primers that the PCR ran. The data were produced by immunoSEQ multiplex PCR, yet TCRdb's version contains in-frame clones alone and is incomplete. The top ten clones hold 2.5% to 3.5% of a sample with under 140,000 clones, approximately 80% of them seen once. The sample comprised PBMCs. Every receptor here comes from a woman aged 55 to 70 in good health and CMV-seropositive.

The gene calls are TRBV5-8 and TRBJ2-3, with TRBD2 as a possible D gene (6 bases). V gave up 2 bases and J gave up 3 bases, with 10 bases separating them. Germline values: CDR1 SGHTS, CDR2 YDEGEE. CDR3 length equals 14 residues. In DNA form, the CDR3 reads TGTGCCAGCAGCTTCGGGGGTGGGACAGATACGCAGTATTTT. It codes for CASSFGGGTDTQYF.

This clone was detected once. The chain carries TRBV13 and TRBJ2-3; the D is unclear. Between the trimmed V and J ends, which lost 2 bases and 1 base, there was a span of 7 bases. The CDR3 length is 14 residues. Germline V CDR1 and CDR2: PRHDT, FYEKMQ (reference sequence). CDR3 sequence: CASSLQFGTDTQYF. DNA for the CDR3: TGTGCCAGCAGCTTACAGTTCGGCACAGATACGCAGTATTTT.

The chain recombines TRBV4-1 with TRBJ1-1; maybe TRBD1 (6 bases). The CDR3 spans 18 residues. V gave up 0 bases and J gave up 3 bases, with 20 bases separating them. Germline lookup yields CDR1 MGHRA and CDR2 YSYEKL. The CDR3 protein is CASSQDLRGARWDTEAFF. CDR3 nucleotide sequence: TGCGCCAGCAGCCAAGATTTGCGGGGGGCCCGCTGGGACACTGAAGCTTTCTTT.

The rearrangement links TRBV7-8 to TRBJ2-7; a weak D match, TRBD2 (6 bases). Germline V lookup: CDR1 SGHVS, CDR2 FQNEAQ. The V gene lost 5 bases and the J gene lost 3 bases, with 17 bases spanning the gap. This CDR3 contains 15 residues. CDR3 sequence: CASSPTVGGIYEQYF. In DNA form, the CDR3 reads TGTGCCAGCAGCCCCACGGTGGGAGGTATCTACGAGCAGTACTTC.

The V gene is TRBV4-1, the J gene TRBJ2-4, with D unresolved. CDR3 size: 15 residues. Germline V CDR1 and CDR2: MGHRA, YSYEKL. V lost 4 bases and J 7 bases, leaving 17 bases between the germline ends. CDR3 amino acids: CASSPLPPGTNIQYF. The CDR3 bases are TGCGCCAGCAGCCCCCTCCCGCCAGGAACGAACATTCAGTACTTC.

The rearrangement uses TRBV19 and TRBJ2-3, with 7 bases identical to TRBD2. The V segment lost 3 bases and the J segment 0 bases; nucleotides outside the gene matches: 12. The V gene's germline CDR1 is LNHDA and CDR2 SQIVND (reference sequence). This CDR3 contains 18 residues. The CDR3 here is CASSMYRASGASTDTQYF. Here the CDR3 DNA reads TGTGCCAGTAGTATGTATAGGGCTAGCGGAGCTAGCACAGATACGCAGTATTTT.

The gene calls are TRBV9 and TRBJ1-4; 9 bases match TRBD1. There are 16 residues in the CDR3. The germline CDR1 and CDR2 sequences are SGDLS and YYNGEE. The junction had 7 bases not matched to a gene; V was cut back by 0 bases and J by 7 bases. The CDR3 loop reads CASSVAGQGIGEKLFF. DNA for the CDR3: TGTGCCAGCAGCGTAGCTGGACAGGGGATTGGTGAAAAACTGTTTTTT.

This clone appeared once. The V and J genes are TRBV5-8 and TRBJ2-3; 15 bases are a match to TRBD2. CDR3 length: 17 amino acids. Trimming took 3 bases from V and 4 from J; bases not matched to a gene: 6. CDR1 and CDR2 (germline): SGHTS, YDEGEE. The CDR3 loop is CASSSHWTSGRADTQYF. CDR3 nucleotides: TGTGCCAGCAGCTCACACTGGACTAGCGGGAGGGCAGATACGCAGTATTTT.

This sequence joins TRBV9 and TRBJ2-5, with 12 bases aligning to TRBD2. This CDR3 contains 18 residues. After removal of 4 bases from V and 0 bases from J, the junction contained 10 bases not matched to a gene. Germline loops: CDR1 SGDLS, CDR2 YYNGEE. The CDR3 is CASSPSLAGGVYQETQYF. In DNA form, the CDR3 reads TGTGCCAGCAGCCCTAGCCTAGCGGGAGGGGTGTACCAAGAGACCCAGTACTTC.

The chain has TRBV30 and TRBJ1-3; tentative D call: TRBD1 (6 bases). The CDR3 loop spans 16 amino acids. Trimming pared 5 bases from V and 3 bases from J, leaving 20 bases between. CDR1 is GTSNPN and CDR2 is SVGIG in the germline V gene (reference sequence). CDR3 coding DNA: TGTGCCTGGTCGGAAGGGGGGGGACCGAATGGAAACACCATATATTTT. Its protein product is CAWSEGGGPNGNTIYF.

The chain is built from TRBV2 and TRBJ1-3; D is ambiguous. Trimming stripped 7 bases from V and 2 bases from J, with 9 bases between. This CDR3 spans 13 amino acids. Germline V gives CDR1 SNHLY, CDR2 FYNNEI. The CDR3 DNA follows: TGTGCCAGCATCGCGGAGGCTGGAAACACCATATATTTT. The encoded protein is CASIAEAGNTIYF.

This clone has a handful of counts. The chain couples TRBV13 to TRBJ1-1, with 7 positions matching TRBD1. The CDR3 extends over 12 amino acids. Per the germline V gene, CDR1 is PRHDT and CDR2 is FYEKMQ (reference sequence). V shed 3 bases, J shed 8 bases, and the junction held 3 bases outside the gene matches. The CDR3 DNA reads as TGTGCCAGCAGCTTGCGGGACAGCGAAGCTTTCTTT. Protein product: CASSLRDSEAFF.

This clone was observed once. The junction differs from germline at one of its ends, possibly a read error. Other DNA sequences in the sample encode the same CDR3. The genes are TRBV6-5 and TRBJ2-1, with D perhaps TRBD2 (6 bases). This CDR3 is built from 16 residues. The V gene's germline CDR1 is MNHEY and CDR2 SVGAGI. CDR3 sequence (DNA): TGCGCCAGCAGTTACTCGGGAGCGTACTCCTACAATGAGCAGTTCTTC. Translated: CASSYSGAYSYNEQFF.

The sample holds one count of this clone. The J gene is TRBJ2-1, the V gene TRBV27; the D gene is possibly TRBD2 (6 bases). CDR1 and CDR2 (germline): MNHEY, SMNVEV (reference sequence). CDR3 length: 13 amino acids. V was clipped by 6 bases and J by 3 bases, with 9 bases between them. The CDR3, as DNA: TGTGCCAGCAGGCGGGACGTCTACAATGAGCAGTTCTTC. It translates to CASRRDVYNEQFF.

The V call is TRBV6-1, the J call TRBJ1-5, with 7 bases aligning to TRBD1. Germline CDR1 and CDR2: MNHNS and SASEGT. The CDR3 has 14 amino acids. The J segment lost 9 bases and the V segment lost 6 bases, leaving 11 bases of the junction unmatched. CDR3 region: CASRRDSYSWPQHF. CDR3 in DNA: TGTGCCAGCAGAAGGGACAGCTACTCGTGGCCCCAGCATTTT.

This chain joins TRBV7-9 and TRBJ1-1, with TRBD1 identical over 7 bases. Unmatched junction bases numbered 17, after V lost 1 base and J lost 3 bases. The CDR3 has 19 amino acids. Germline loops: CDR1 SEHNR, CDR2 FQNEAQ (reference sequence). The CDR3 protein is CASSLGLGRDRGSDTEAFF. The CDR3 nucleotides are TGTGCCAGCAGCTTAGGACTCGGCCGGGACAGAGGATCGGACACTGAAGCTTTCTTT.

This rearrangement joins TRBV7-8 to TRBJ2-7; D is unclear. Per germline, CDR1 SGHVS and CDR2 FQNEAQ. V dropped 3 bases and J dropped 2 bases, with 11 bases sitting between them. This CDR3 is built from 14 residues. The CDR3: CASSLETPTYEQYF. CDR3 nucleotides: TGTGCCAGCAGCTTGGAGACCCCAACCTACGAGCAGTACTTC.

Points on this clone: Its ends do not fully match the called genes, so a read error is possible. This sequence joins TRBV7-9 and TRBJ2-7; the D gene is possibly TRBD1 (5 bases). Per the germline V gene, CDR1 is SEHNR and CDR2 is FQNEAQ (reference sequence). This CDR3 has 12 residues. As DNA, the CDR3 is TGTGCCAGCAGCTTAGATTGGCAGGGCTCTTCCTTC. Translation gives CASSLDWQGSSF.

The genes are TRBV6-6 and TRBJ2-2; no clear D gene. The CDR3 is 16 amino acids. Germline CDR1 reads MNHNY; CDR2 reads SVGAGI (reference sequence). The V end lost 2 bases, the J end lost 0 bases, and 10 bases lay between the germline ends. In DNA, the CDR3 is TGTGCCAGCAGTTACACCCTAGACCCGAACACCGGGGAGCTGTTTTTT. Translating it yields CASSYTLDPNTGELFF.

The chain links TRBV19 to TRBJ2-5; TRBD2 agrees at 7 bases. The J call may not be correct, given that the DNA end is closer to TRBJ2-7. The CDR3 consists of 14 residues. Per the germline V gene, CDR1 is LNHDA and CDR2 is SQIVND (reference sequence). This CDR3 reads CASRPQRGTYEQYF. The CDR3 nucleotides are TGTGCCAGTAGACCCCAGCGGGGAACCTACGAGCAGTACTTC.

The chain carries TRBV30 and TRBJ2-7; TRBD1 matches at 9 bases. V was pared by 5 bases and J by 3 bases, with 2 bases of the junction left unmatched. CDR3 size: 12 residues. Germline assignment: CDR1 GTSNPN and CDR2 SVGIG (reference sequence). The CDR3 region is CAWSDRGYEQYF. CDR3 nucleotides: TGTGCCTGGTCGGACAGGGGCTACGAGCAGTACTTC.

CDR3 nucleotide sequence: TGTGCCAGCAGTTCCTTGGGACAGGGGGTTCATGAAGCTTTCTTT. Translated, it gives CASSSLGQGVHEAFF. V gene TRBV28 combines with J gene TRBJ1-1, with 11 nucleotides matching TRBD1. CDR3 size: 15 residues. Trimming at V came to 4 bases and at J to 7 bases, leaving 8 bases not matched to a gene. Germline-derived CDR1 and CDR2 are MDHEN and SYDVKM.

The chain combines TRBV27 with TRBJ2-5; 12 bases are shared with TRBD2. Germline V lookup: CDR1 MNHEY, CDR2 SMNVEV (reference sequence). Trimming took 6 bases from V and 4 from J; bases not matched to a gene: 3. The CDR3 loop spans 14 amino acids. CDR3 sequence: CASRLAGGAETQYF. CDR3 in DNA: TGTGCCAGCAGGCTAGCGGGAGGGGCAGAGACCCAGTACTTC.

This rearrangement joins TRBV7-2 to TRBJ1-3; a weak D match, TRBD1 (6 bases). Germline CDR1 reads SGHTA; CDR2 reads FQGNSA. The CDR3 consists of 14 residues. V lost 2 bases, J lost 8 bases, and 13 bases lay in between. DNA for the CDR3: TGTGCCAGCAGCTTAAACAGGGCATCGGACACCATATATTTT. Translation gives CASSLNRASDTIYF.

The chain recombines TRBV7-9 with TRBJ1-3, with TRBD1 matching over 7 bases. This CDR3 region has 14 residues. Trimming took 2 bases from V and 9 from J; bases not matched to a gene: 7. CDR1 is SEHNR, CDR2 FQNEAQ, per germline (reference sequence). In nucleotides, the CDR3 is TGTGCCAGCAGCTTAACAGGGGAGGAAAGCACCATATATTTT. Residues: CASSLTGEESTIYF.

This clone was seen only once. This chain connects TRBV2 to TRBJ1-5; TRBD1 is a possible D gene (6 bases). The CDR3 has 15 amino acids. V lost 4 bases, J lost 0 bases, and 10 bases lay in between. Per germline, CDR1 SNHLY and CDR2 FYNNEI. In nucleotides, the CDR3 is TGTGCCAGCAGTGGGGGACACCATAGCAATCAGCCCCAGCATTTT. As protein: CASSGGHHSNQPQHF. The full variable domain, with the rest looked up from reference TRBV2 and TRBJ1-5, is EPEVTQTPSHQVTQMGQEVILRCVPISNHLYFYWYRQILGQKVEFLVSFYNNEISEKSEIFDDQFSVERPDGSNFTLKIRSTKLEDSAMYFCASSGGHHSNQPQHFGDGTRLSIL.

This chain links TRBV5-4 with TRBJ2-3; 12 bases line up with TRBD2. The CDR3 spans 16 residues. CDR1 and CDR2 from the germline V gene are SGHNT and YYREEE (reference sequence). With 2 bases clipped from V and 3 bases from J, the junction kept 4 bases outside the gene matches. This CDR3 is CASSFRLAGVTDTQYF. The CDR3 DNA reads TGTGCCAGCAGCTTCCGACTAGCGGGAGTGACAGATACGCAGTATTTT.

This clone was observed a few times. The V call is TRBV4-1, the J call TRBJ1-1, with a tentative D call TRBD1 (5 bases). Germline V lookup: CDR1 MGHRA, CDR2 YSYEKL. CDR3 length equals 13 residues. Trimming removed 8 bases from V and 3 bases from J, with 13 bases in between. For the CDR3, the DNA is TGCGCCAGCCGGGGGTACGGGGACACTGAAGCTTTCTTT. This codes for CASRGYGDTEAFF.

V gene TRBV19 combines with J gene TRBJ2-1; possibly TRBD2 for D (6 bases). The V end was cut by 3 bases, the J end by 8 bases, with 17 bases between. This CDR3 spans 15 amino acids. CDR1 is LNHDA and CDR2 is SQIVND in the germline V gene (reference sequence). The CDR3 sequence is CASSIFLAYAYEQFF. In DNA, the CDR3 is TGTGCCAGTAGTATCTTCCTAGCGTATGCCTATGAGCAGTTCTTC.